This TCR beta chain was recorded in a study of T cell responses to AZD1222 COVID-19 vaccine. Study-level results: Clonal diversity may have been underestimated, and the donors were mostly white British, with more females than males. Spike-specific TCR breadth and depth went up after people got two AZD1222 doses. Just six AZD1222 recipients were seropositive at baseline. Spike as a whole was targeted by vaccine-associated CD4 TCRs, dominant at 160-218 and 743-854.

Produced via immunoSEQ multiplex PCR; TCRdb's table is partial and in-frame only. The top ten clones hold around 12% of a sample with roughly 130,000 clones, 86% of them seen once. Notes on this clone: The antigen remains unidentified.

With 5 bases removed from V and 4 bases from J, the gap between germline ends came to 20 bases. Germline CDR1 is SGHVS and CDR2 is FQNEAQ. This CDR3 spans 16 amino acids. The sequence derives from an adult in good health. Source: peripheral blood, taken on day 0 of AZD1222 vaccination. The chain carries TRBV7-8 and TRBJ1-2; tentative D call: TRBD1 (5 bases). The CDR3 region is CASSLGPRGGFYGYTF. In nucleotides, the CDR3 is TGTGCCAGCAGCCTGGGGCCGCGGGGTGGGTTCTATGGCTACACCTTC.